These 32 T cell receptor beta chains were all obtained from the same sample, sequenced in a study of Graves' ophthalmopathy and Graves' hyperthyroidism (dated by TCRdb to the late 2010s). This sample was sequenced with an Illumina HiSeq 2000. For repertoire sequencing, TCR beta CDR3 regions were amplified from RNA transcripts. A first-round RT-PCR used HTBI primers with the Qiagen OneStep RT-PCR kit, followed by a second-round multiplex PCR, size selection and purification. TCRdb took the public reads, trimmed them with fastp at Q25, ran MiXCR for clone calling and kept in-frame beta chains. Duplicate CDR3 protein sequences are folded into a single record with the most common DNA and genes. The sample contains some 160,000 distinct CDR3 sequences, 30% to 45% of them found a single time. Of the sample, roughly 8.9% is held by the ten largest clones. Sequenced material: peripheral blood. The receptors come from a man aged 30 to 45 with Graves' ophthalmopathy. Donor details come from another sample of the same person, matched by shared clones.

The V call is TRBV6-2 or TRBV6-3, the J call TRBJ2-7; 8 bases map to TRBD1. Germline loops: CDR1 MNHEY, CDR2 SVGEGT. Unmatched junction bases numbered 5, after V lost 5 bases and J lost 2 bases. The CDR3 totals 14 residues. This CDR3 reads CASSQGQVTYEQYF. DNA for the CDR3: TGTGCCAGCAGTCAGGGACAGGTTACCTACGAGCAGTACTTC.

This clonotype was detected ten times or more. J is TRBJ1-2 and V is TRBV10-3; D is unclear. The CDR3 consists of 13 residues. Germline lookup yields CDR1 ENHRY and CDR2 SYGVKD. Trimming removed 6 bases from V and 3 bases from J, with 11 bases in between. CDR3 amino acids: CAIRSGRDYGYTF. In DNA form, the CDR3 reads TGTGCCATCAGGTCCGGGCGGGACTATGGCTACACCTTC.

V and J are TRBV28 and TRBJ2-7, with 8 bases fitting TRBD1. V lost 8 bases, J lost 6 bases, and 0 bases stayed unmatched. In germline, CDR1 is MDHEN, CDR2 SYDVKM. CDR3 length equals 10 residues. This chain's CDR3 is CASGTGEQYF. The CDR3 DNA reads as TGTGCCAGCGGGACAGGCGAGCAGTACTTC.

This clonotype has a count of ten or more. The V and J genes are TRBV30 and TRBJ1-1, with 7 bases lining up with TRBD1. Germline values: CDR1 GTSNPN, CDR2 SVGIG (reference sequence). The CDR3 consists of 13 residues. V was pared by 8 bases and J by 7 bases, with 13 bases of the junction left unmatched. CDR3 residues: CAGSVRDRYEAFF. The DNA for the CDR3 is TGTGCCGGGTCGGTCCGGGACAGATATGAAGCTTTCTTT.

This clonotype was detected ten times or more. The chain uses TRBV20-1 and TRBJ1-1, with a tentative D call TRBD1 (5 bases). The CDR3 has 13 residues. V shed 0 bases and J shed 4 bases, with 9 bases lying between them. Germline V CDR1 and CDR2: DFQATT, SNEGSKA (reference sequence). The CDR3 DNA follows: TGCAGTGCTAGAGACGCAGGGACCACTGAAGCTTTCTTT. This codes for CSARDAGTTEAFF.

This chain joins TRBV6-1 and TRBJ2-4; TRBD1 might be the D (6 bases). CDR1 MNHNS and CDR2 SASEGT come from the germline V gene. V lost 7 bases to trimming and J lost 5 bases, with 9 bases between them. The CDR3 sequence is 12 residues long. In DNA, the CDR3 is TGTGCCAGCAACAGGGAAGAAAACATTCAGTACTTC. It specifies CASNREENIQYF.

CDR3 residues: CATSDRTIFEETQYF. The CDR3, as DNA: TGTGCCACCAGCGACCGGACGATATTCGAGGAGACCCAGTACTTC. This rearrangement joins TRBV24-1 to TRBJ2-5; D gene uncertain. Germline CDR1 and CDR2: KGHDR and SFDVKD. CDR3 length: 15 amino acids. V shed 7 bases and J shed 5 bases, with 19 bases lying between them.

This clonotype occurred once. The V gene is TRBV2, the J gene TRBJ1-2; D gene ambiguous. This CDR3 contains 13 residues. Germline V gives CDR1 SNHLY, CDR2 FYNNEI. With 4 bases removed from V and 4 bases from J, the gap between germline ends came to 10 bases. The DNA of the CDR3 is TGTGCCAGCAGTGGAAGCCTCGTCTATGGCTACACCTTC. Translated: CASSGSLVYGYTF.

Many counts were recorded for this clonotype. The J gene is TRBJ2-5, the V gene TRBV6-2 or TRBV6-3; D may be TRBD2 (6 bases). V dropped 3 bases and J dropped 0 bases, with 8 bases sitting between them. This CDR3 has 14 amino acids. CDR1 MNHEY and CDR2 SVGEGT come from the germline V gene. CDR3: CASSYGGNQETQYF. In DNA, the CDR3 is TGTGCCAGCAGTTATGGCGGGAACCAAGAGACCCAGTACTTC.

V is TRBV11-2 and J is TRBJ2-5; D possibly corresponds to TRBD1 (6 bases). Germline values: CDR1 SGHAT, CDR2 FQNNGV. This CDR3 is 15 amino acids long. Trimming removed 5 bases from V and 5 bases from J, with 18 bases in between. Here the CDR3 reads CASSGATGMRETQYF. The CDR3 DNA sequence: TGTGCCAGCAGCGGAGCCACAGGGATGAGGGAGACCCAGTACTTC.

The table lists this clonotype with many counts. The V and J genes are TRBV13 and TRBJ2-5; 8 nucleotides match TRBD2. Germline trimming cut 5 bases from V and 5 bases from J; bases unmatched to any gene: 4. Germline CDR1 PRHDT, CDR2 FYEKMQ (reference sequence). The CDR3 is made up of 13 amino acids. The CDR3 DNA follows: TGTGCCAGCAGCCCGACTAGCGAGGAGACCCAGTACTTC. Residues: CASSPTSEETQYF.

V usage is TRBV6-5 and J usage is TRBJ2-7; the D gene is possibly TRBD2 (6 bases). The V and J ends lost 4 bases and 5 bases respectively, with 15 bases between them. This CDR3 is 14 amino acids long. Germline CDR1 reads MNHEY; CDR2 reads SVGAGI. As DNA, the CDR3 is TGTGCCAGCAGTTCGGTCCCGGGGGTCAACGAGCAGTACTTC. Translation gives CASSSVPGVNEQYF.

The sample holds many counts of this clonotype. The chain recombines TRBV10-3 with TRBJ1-1; possible D gene TRBD1, 5 bases. This CDR3 has 13 amino acids. Germline V lookup: CDR1 ENHRY, CDR2 SYGVKD. V was pared by 6 bases and J by 4 bases, with 12 bases between. CDR3 residues: CAIRGEGGTEAFF. As DNA, the CDR3 is TGTGCCATCAGGGGGGAGGGAGGCACTGAAGCTTTCTTT.

At least ten counts were recorded for this clonotype. The chain uses TRBV12-3 or TRBV12-4 and TRBJ2-2; 9 nucleotides match TRBD2. V was pared by 10 bases and J by 6 bases, with 6 bases of the junction left unmatched. The CDR3 contains 13 residues. Written as DNA, the CDR3 is TGTGCCACCCAGACTAGCGGCCCCGGGGAGCTGTTTTTT. It is translated as CATQTSGPGELFF.

In this sample, this clonotype turned up many times. This chain joins TRBV13 and TRBJ2-7, with no clear D. Trimming cost V 0 bases and J 6 bases, with 21 bases left between them. CDR1 is PRHDT and CDR2 is FYEKMQ in the germline V gene (reference sequence). This CDR3 region has 17 residues. CDR3 residues: CASSLGPPQAPLAEQYF. The CDR3, as DNA: TGTGCCAGCAGCTTAGGACCACCCCAGGCCCCCCTGGCCGAGCAGTACTTC.

The chain combines TRBV20-1 with TRBJ1-1; D is perhaps TRBD1 (5 bases). The CDR3 totals 14 residues. The V and J ends lost 3 bases and 1 base respectively, with 12 bases between them. CDR1 and CDR2 (germline): DFQATT, SNEGSKA (reference sequence). CDR3 amino acids: CSARIGAQNTEAFF. Written as DNA, the CDR3 is TGCAGTGCTAGGATCGGGGCCCAGAACACTGAAGCTTTCTTT.

The sample holds many counts of this clonotype. This chain links TRBV12-3 or TRBV12-4 with TRBJ2-7; unclear D gene. CDR3 size: 14 residues. Trimming shortened V by 3 bases and J by 3 bases, and 12 bases separated the two germline ends. CDR3 sequence (DNA): TGTGCCAGCAGTTTGGGCAGGTCACTCTACGAGCAGTACTTC. This codes for CASSLGRSLYEQYF.

V and J are TRBV14 and TRBJ2-1; D possibly corresponds to TRBD1 (6 bases). Looked up from germline, CDR1 is SGHDN and CDR2 is FVKESK. Trimming removed 0 bases at V and 3 bases at J, with 18 bases between. CDR3 length: 18 residues. Here the CDR3 reads CASSQEGHGTFLYNEQFF. CDR3 DNA: TGTGCCAGCAGCCAAGAGGGACACGGGACATTCCTCTACAATGAGCAGTTCTTC.

The chain is built from TRBV12-3 or TRBV12-4 and TRBJ1-2, with 8 bases fitting TRBD1. V shed 3 bases, J shed 4 bases, and the junction held 7 bases outside the gene matches. CDR3 length: 15 residues. CDR3 protein: CASSFSGQGGYGYTF. The CDR3 coding sequence is TGTGCCAGCAGTTTTTCTGGACAGGGAGGCTATGGCTACACCTTC.

The table lists this clonotype with many counts. The gene calls are TRBV24-1 and TRBJ2-2, with 8 bases that match TRBD2. The CDR3 is made up of 14 amino acids. V lost 6 bases, J lost 5 bases, and 4 bases stayed unmatched. The germline V gene has CDR1 KGHDR and CDR2 SFDVKD. As DNA, the CDR3 is TGTGCCACCAGTAGCGGGAGAGATACCGGGGAGCTGTTTTTT. Amino acid sequence: CATSSGRDTGELFF.

This clonotype was recorded at least ten times. The chain employs TRBV28 and TRBJ1-5; D gene uncertain. Per germline, CDR1 MDHEN and CDR2 SYDVKM. CDR3 length equals 14 residues. V was cut by 4 bases and J by 5 bases, with 12 bases left in between. Here the CDR3 DNA reads TGTGCCAGCAGTTCCCGGGGTGGGGATCAGCCCCAGCATTTT. Translated, it gives CASSSRGGDQPQHF.

The chain uses TRBV19 and TRBJ2-5; 8 bases are shared with TRBD1. CDR1 LNHDA and CDR2 SQIVND come from the germline V gene (reference sequence). Germline trimming cut 5 bases from V and 5 bases from J; bases unmatched to any gene: 4. CDR3 length equals 13 residues. The CDR3 loop is CASSWGQAETQYF. The CDR3 DNA reads as TGTGCCAGTAGTTGGGGACAGGCGGAGACCCAGTACTTC.

CDR3 amino acids: CASSLPSDRGNQPQHF. The CDR3 DNA is TGTGCCAGCAGTTTACCCTCCGACAGGGGCAATCAGCCCCAGCATTTT. The chain employs TRBV28 and TRBJ1-5, with 7 bases aligning to TRBD1. Germline-derived CDR1 and CDR2 are MDHEN and SYDVKM. The CDR3 runs 16 residues. The V gene end was trimmed by 2 bases and the J gene end by 2 bases; junction bases not matched to a gene: 6.

This clonotype was recorded many times. This rearrangement joins TRBV6-5 to TRBJ2-7; 9 bases are a match to TRBD1. This CDR3 has 15 residues. V shed 4 bases and J 3 bases; nucleotides not matched to a gene: 7. Germline V gives CDR1 MNHEY, CDR2 SVGAGI. In nucleotides, the CDR3 is TGTGCCAGCAGTTCGAGGCGGACAGGGGTCTACGAGCAGTACTTC. Protein sequence: CASSSRRTGVYEQYF.

This clonotype was observed once. V and J are TRBV6-5 and TRBJ2-5; 7 bases are a match to TRBD2. The trim removed 6 bases at V and 1 base at J, leaving 8 bases unmatched. The CDR3 consists of 15 residues. Germline V gene sequence: CDR1 MNHEY, CDR2 SVGAGI. CDR3 coding DNA: TGTGCCAGCAGCTTAGCGAGCGGGGTCCAAGAGACCCAGTACTTC. It specifies CASSLASGVQETQYF.

CDR3 in amino acids: CAIRDQGAAYEQYF. The CDR3 DNA reads as TGTGCCATCAGGGATCAGGGGGCCGCCTACGAGCAGTACTTC. The genes are TRBV10-3 and TRBJ2-7; TRBD1 aligns across 8 bases. The CDR3 totals 14 residues. Trimming removed 6 bases from V and 2 bases from J; junction bases left unmatched: 6. CDR1 is ENHRY and CDR2 is SYGVKD in the germline V gene.

This clonotype was seen many times. The chain couples TRBV28 to TRBJ2-7; D might be TRBD2 (6 bases). Germline lookup yields CDR1 MDHEN and CDR2 SYDVKM. This CDR3 has 16 residues. Trimming shortened V by 2 bases and J by 0 bases, and 14 bases separated the two germline ends. The CDR3 nucleotides read TGTGCCAGCAGTTTACGGGGGAGGCAACTCTCCTACGAGCAGTACTTC. Its protein product is CASSLRGRQLSYEQYF.

There are a few counts of this clonotype. This chain links TRBV28 with TRBJ2-7; TRBD1 aligns across 7 bases. The germline CDR1 and CDR2 sequences are MDHEN and SYDVKM. The CDR3 has 12 amino acids. The V and J ends lost 6 bases and 5 bases, in that order; junction bases with no gene match: 4. This CDR3 is CASSPDRDEQYF. Here the CDR3 DNA reads TGTGCCAGCAGCCCAGACAGGGACGAGCAGTACTTC.

In this sample, this clonotype turned up many times. The chain is built from TRBV7-9 and TRBJ2-5; D is uncertain. CDR3 length equals 15 residues. V lost 5 bases and J lost 5, with 18 bases in between. Looked up from germline, CDR1 is SEHNR and CDR2 is FQNEAQ (reference sequence). The CDR3 coding sequence is TGTGCCAGCAGCCATCTTGGAGTGCTGGGGGAGACCCAGTACTTC. Residues: CASSHLGVLGETQYF.

There are many counts of this clonotype. This sequence joins TRBV9 and TRBJ2-5; no firm D call. V lost 3 bases, J lost 1 base, and 10 bases lay in between. This CDR3 region has 14 residues. Germline assignment: CDR1 SGDLS and CDR2 YYNGEE. This chain's CDR3 is CASSGPGPQETQYF. The CDR3 nucleotides read TGTGCCAGCAGCGGGCCCGGGCCCCAAGAGACCCAGTACTTC.

This clonotype was observed a few times. The chain joins TRBV6-5 to TRBJ1-2, with a tentative D call TRBD1 (5 bases). Germline V gene data show CDR1 as MNHEY and CDR2 as SVGAGI. Trimming removed 2 bases from V and 4 bases from J, with 14 bases in between. CDR3 length: 15 residues. CDR3 region: CASSYRQARGYGYTF. The CDR3 region has the DNA TGTGCCAGCAGTTACCGCCAGGCGAGGGGCTATGGCTACACCTTC.

This sequence joins TRBV2 and TRBJ2-2; 8 positions match TRBD2. Looked up from germline, CDR1 is SNHLY and CDR2 is FYNNEI. V was pared by 11 bases and J by 7 bases, with 9 bases of the junction left unmatched. The CDR3 contains 13 residues. CDR3: CAGEREYHGELFF. The CDR3 nucleotides read TGTGCCGGCGAGCGGGAGTATCACGGGGAGCTGTTTTTT.